Below are 11 T cell receptor beta chains sequenced from a single sample in a study of cytomegalovirus exposure and HLA in healthy donors (dated by TCRdb to the late 2010s). Libraries were built with the immunoSEQ multiplex PCR assay. A mixture of 60 forward primers for TCR Vbeta segments and 13 reverse primers for TCR Jbeta segments was used in the multiplex PCR. TCRdb took this table from immuneACCESS and kept in-frame rearrangements with V and J called. Such tables lack part of the clones; where checked against another copy, unresolved V genes explain under half of the gap, and the rest is unexplained. In all, the sample holds approximately 120,000 clones, and around 75% of those were seen once. The top ten clones comprise under 5.5% of the sample. The specimen was PBMCs. The receptors here all came from a man aged 60-69 years in good health and CMV-seropositive.

This chain uses TRBV7-9 with TRBJ1-6; D unclear. The germline V gene encodes CDR1 SEHNR and CDR2 FQNEAQ (reference sequence). This CDR3 region has 12 residues. V dropped 5 bases and J dropped 11 bases, with 10 bases sitting between them. The CDR3 sequence: CASSRGGAPLHF. For the CDR3, the DNA is TGTGCCAGCAGCCGCGGAGGCGCACCCCTCCACTTT. Full variable domain (outside the CDR3, taken from reference TRBV7-9 and TRBJ1-6): DTGVSQNPRHKITKRGQNVTFRCDPISEHNRLYWYRQTLGQGPEFLTYFQNEAQLEKSRLLSDRFSAERPKGSFSTLEIQRTEQGDSAMYLCASSRGGAPLHFGNGTRLTVT.

The V gene is TRBV5-1, the J gene TRBJ2-3, with 7 positions matching TRBD2. The V gene end was trimmed by 4 bases and the J gene end by 0 bases; junction bases not matched to a gene: 5. The CDR3 has 15 amino acids. Germline CDR1 and CDR2: SGHRS and YFSETQ. For the CDR3, the DNA is TGCGCCAGCAGCCTCGCGGGGGTCAGCACAGATACGCAGTATTTT. It yields the protein CASSLAGVSTDTQYF.

J is TRBJ1-6 and V is TRBV2; D not resolved. The germline gives CDR1 SNHLY, CDR2 FYNNEI. V was pared by 5 bases and J by 0 bases, with 8 bases between. There are 15 residues in the CDR3. The CDR3 is CASSPMSSYNSPLHF. Here the CDR3 DNA reads TGTGCCAGCAGTCCTATGAGCTCCTATAATTCACCCCTCCACTTT.

This clone was seen a few times. The chain combines TRBV29-1 with TRBJ1-2; 12 positions match TRBD1. The CDR3 contains 15 residues. Germline V CDR1 and CDR2: SQVTM, ANQGSEA. Trimming removed 7 bases from V and 1 base from J; junction bases left unmatched: 7. The CDR3 loop is CSAQGTGGFNYGYTF. For the CDR3, the DNA is TGCAGCGCCCAAGGGACAGGGGGCTTTAACTATGGCTACACCTTC.

The genes are TRBV5-1 and TRBJ2-1; 9 bases align to TRBD1. Germline lookup yields CDR1 SGHRS and CDR2 YFSETQ. CDR3 length: 14 amino acids. V lost 7 bases, J lost 6 bases, and 8 bases stayed unmatched. The CDR3 nucleotides read TGCGCCAGCGTATCGGGGACAGGGCCCAATGAGCAGTTCTTC. Protein: CASVSGTGPNEQFF.

The rearrangement uses TRBV19 and TRBJ2-3; 7 bases are shared with TRBD2. Germline CDR1 and CDR2: LNHDA and SQIVND (reference sequence). This CDR3 is 15 amino acids long. The ends lost 6 bases at V and 6 bases at J; junction bases unmatched: 12. CDR3 amino acids: CASSETGLIGDTQYF. The DNA for the CDR3 is TGTGCCAGTAGCGAGACGGGACTAATAGGGGATACGCAGTATTTT.

The chain links TRBV15 to TRBJ1-5; weak D call: TRBD1 (6 bases). CDR1 is LNHNV and CDR2 is YYDKDF in the germline V gene (reference sequence). The CDR3 spans 16 residues. V lost 3 bases, J lost 6 bases, and 18 bases lay in between. CDR3 loop: CATSRGTQGRGQPQHF. DNA for the CDR3: TGTGCCACCAGCAGGGGGACACAGGGTAGGGGTCAGCCCCAGCATTTT.

The chain recombines TRBV5-1 with TRBJ1-4, with 10 bases matching TRBD1. Germline V gene lookup returns CDR1 SGHRS and CDR2 YFSETQ. The CDR3 has 17 amino acids. Losses at the gene ends were 3 bases for V and 8 bases for J; bases not matched to a gene: 13. The CDR3 loop is CASSSRGQGREDEKLFF. The DNA for the CDR3 is TGCGCCAGCAGCTCACGGGGACAGGGGCGGGAGGACGAAAAACTGTTTTTT.

This clone was picked up one time. The rearrangement joins TRBV7-2 to TRBJ1-1; a weak D match, TRBD1 (6 bases). CDR1 is SGHTA, CDR2 FQGNSA, per germline. This CDR3 contains 13 residues. Deletions cut 5 bases from V and 6 bases from J, with 13 bases between. The CDR3 DNA is TGTGCCAGCAGCCCCCAGGGGTTCGCTGAAGCTTTCTTT. Its translation is CASSPQGFAEAFF. Full variable domain (outside the CDR3, taken from reference TRBV7-2 and TRBJ1-1): GAGVSQSPSNKVTEKGKDVELRCDPISGHTALYWYRQSLGQGLEFLIYFQGNSAPDKSGLPSDRFSAERTGGSVSTLTIQRTQQEDSAVYLCASSPQGFAEAFFGQGTRLTVV.

V is TRBV5-1 and J is TRBJ1-2, with 8 bases lining up with TRBD1. Trimming cost V 0 bases and J 6 bases; bases outside gene matches: 7. The CDR3 length is 15 residues. Germline lookup yields CDR1 SGHRS and CDR2 YFSETQ. The CDR3 region is CASSLETGGGDGYTF. The DNA for the CDR3 is TGCGCCAGCAGCTTGGAAACAGGGGGAGGGGATGGCTACACCTTC.

The chain combines TRBV5-1 with TRBJ1-1, with D perhaps TRBD1 (6 bases). CDR1 SGHRS and CDR2 YFSETQ come from the germline V gene. The CDR3 contains 16 residues. The V gene lost 1 base and the J gene lost 3 bases, with 16 bases spanning the gap. CDR3 DNA sequence: TGCGCCAGCAGCTTGATACAGGGAGGGGGGGACACTGAAGCTTTCTTT. Its protein is CASSLIQGGGDTEAFF.